The 9 T cell receptor beta chains below all came from one sample that was sequenced in a study of T cell changes during pregnancy in multiple sclerosis. Data came from immunoSEQ multiplex PCR; TCRdb stores just in-frame clones and leaves some out. The sample consists of 75,000 to 90,000 clones, roughly nine tenths of them appearing once. The starting material was PBMCs, obtained in the first trimester of pregnancy. The receptor set was obtained from a female donor in good health, serving as a control in a pregnancy study. Some clones in this sample may be carry-over from other donors' samples.

The J gene is TRBJ2-1, the V gene TRBV14, with 8 bases lining up with TRBD2. This CDR3 spans 15 amino acids. Germline CDR1 reads SGHDN; CDR2 reads FVKESK. The ends lost 5 bases at V and 1 base at J; junction bases unmatched: 4. The DNA for the CDR3 is TGTGCCAGCAGCTCCTTAGCGGGGTCCTACAATGAGCAGTTCTTC. Residues: CASSSLAGSYNEQFF. The whole variable domain, remainder taken from reference TRBV14 and TRBJ2-1, is EAGVTQFPSHSVIEKGQTVTLRCDPISGHDNLYWYRRVMGKEIKFLLHFVKESKQDESGMPNNRFLAERTGGTYSTLKVQPAELEDSGVYFCASSSLAGSYNEQFFGPGTRLTVL.

V is TRBV7-2 and J is TRBJ2-1; maybe TRBD2 (7 bases). V was cut by 5 bases and J by 3 bases, with 14 bases left in between. The CDR3 loop spans 15 amino acids. Germline V gene lookup returns CDR1 SGHTA and CDR2 FQGNSA. DNA of the CDR3: TGTGCCAGCAGCCCGAGCGGGACATTCTACAATGAGCAGTTCTTC. Translating it yields CASSPSGTFYNEQFF.

The CDR3 DNA sequence: TGTGCCAGCAGGGAGACAGGAGCCAATCAGCCCCAGCATTTT. Translated, it gives CASRETGANQPQHF. This sequence joins TRBV28 and TRBJ1-5, with D perhaps TRBD1 (6 bases). Trimming cost V 6 bases and J 3 bases, with 12 bases left between them. The germline V gene has CDR1 MDHEN and CDR2 SYDVKM. The CDR3 runs 14 residues.

This CDR3 is CASSPPGQGNSPLHF. The CDR3, as DNA: TGTGCCAGCAGTCCCCCGGGACAGGGGAATTCACCCCTCCACTTT. The chain recombines TRBV28 with TRBJ1-6; TRBD1 agrees at 10 bases. Germline loops: CDR1 MDHEN, CDR2 SYDVKM. With V trimmed by 5 bases and J by 7 bases, 5 bases remained unmatched. The CDR3 runs to 15 residues. Combining the CDR3 with reference TRBV28 and TRBJ1-6 gives the whole variable domain DVKVTQSSRYLVKRTGEKVFLECVQDMDHENMFWYRQDPGLGLRLIYFSYDVKMKEKGDIPEGYSVSREKKERFSLILESASTNQTSMYLCASSPPGQGNSPLHFGNGTRLTVT.

V and J are TRBV9 and TRBJ2-7; TRBD1 aligns across 12 bases. V trimming: 2 bases; J trimming: 5 bases; junction bases outside the gene matches: 8. Germline lookup yields CDR1 SGDLS and CDR2 YYNGEE. The CDR3 totals 16 residues. The CDR3 DNA is TGTGCCAGCAGCGTGGAGCCGGGACAGGGGGCCCACGAGCAGTACTTC. It specifies CASSVEPGQGAHEQYF.

The genes are TRBV6-4 and TRBJ2-2; 7 bases map to TRBD1. Germline CDR1 reads MRHNA; CDR2 reads SNTAGT. CDR3 length equals 15 residues. The ends lost 5 bases at V and 4 bases at J; junction bases unmatched: 7. CDR3: CASSRGGQSTGELFF. The CDR3 DNA reads as TGTGCCAGCAGTCGTGGGGGACAGTCCACCGGGGAGCTGTTTTTT.

This clone was seen a single time. The chain joins TRBV10-3 to TRBJ1-4; D possibly corresponds to TRBD1 (5 bases). V shed 6 bases and J shed 4 bases, with 18 bases lying between them. Germline assignment: CDR1 ENHRY and CDR2 SYGVKD. The CDR3 has 16 amino acids. The CDR3, as DNA: TGTGCCATCAGCGGGGGAGAACTGGCAGATAATGAAAAACTGTTTTTT. Translation gives CAISGGELADNEKLFF.

This chain links TRBV7-2 with TRBJ1-2; D may be TRBD1 (5 bases). This CDR3 is built from 14 residues. CDR1 is SGHTA and CDR2 is FQGNSA in the germline V gene. V shed 5 bases and J shed 4 bases, with 14 bases lying between them. CDR3 sequence: CASSPRRQFYGYTF. Here the CDR3 DNA reads TGTGCCAGCAGCCCCCGGCGACAGTTCTATGGCTACACCTTC.

The chain recombines TRBV19 with TRBJ1-2; 7 positions agree with TRBD1. Trimming cost V 6 bases and J 2 bases; bases outside gene matches: 3. Germline V gene lookup returns CDR1 LNHDA and CDR2 SQIVND (reference sequence). The CDR3 is 13 amino acids. The CDR3 coding sequence is TGTGCCAGTAGAGGCAGGGGGAACTATGGCTACACCTTC. Its translation is CASRGRGNYGYTF.